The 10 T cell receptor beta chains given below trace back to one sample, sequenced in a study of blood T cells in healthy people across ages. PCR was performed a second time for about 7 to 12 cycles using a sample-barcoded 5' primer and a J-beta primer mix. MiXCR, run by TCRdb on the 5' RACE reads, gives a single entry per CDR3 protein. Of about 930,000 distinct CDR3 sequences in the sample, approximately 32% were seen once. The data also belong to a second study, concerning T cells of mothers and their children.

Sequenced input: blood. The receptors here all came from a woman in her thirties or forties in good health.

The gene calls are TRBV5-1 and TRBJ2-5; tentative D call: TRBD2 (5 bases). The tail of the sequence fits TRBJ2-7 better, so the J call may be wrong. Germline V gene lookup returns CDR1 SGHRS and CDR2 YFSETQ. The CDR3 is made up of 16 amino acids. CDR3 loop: CASSPSPSSLIHEQYF. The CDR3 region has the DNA TGCGCCAGCAGCCCGTCCCCTAGCAGTTTGATCCACGAGCAGTACTTC.

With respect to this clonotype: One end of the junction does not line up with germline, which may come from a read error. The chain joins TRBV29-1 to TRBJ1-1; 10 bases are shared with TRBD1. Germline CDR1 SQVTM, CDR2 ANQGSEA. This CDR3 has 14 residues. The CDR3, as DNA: TGCGGCGTTGAAGACAGGGGGCTGAACACTGAAGCTTTCTTT. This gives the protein CGVEDRGLNTEAFF. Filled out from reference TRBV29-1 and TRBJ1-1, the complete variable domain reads SAVISQKPSRDICQRGTSLTIQCQVDSQVTMMFWYRQQPGQSLTLIATANQGSEATYESGFVIDKFPISRPNLTFSTLTVSNMSPEDSSIYLCGVEDRGLNTEAFFGQGTRLTVV.

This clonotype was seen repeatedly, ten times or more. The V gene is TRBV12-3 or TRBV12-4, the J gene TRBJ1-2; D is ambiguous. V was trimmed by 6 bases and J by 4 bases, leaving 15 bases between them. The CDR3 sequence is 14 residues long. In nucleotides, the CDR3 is TGTGCCAGCAGCTTGGGAGGAGGTTCCTATGGCTACACCTTC. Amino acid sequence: CASSLGGGSYGYTF.

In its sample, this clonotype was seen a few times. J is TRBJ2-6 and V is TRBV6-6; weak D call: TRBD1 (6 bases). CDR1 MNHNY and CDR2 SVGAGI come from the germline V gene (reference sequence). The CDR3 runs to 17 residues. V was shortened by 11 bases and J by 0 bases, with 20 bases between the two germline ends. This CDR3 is CAGTGTSLNSGANVLTF. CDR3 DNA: TGTGCCGGCACAGGGACCTCCCTCAACTCTGGGGCCAACGTCCTGACTTTC.

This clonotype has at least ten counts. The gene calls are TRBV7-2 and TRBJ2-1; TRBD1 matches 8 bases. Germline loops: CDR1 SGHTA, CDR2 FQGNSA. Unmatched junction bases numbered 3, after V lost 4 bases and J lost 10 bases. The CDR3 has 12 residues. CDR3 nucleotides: TGTGCCAGCAGCTCGACAGGGGTCGAGCAGTTCTTC. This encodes CASSSTGVEQFF.

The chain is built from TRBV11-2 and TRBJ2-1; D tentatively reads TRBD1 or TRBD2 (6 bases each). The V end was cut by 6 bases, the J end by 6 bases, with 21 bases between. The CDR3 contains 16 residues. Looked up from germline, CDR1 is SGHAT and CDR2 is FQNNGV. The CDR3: CASRRWGAAKLNEQFF. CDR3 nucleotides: TGTGCCAGCAGGCGTTGGGGGGCAGCCAAGCTCAATGAGCAGTTCTTC.

CDR3 sequence (DNA): TGCGCCAGCAGCCAAGATCCCAGTAGGGCCTATAATTCACCCCTCCACTTT. Residues: CASSQDPSRAYNSPLHF. The chain links TRBV4-1 to TRBJ1-6; no clear D gene. The CDR3 spans 17 residues. V shed 0 bases and J shed 2 bases, with 11 bases lying between them. Germline V lookup: CDR1 MGHRA, CDR2 YSYEKL.

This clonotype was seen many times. The CDR3 DNA is TGTGCCAGCAGTTTCAACAGTGGGGAAAAACTGTTTTTT. Its translation is CASSFNSGEKLFF. The chain recombines TRBV12-3 or TRBV12-4 with TRBJ1-4; D is ambiguous. V lost 3 bases, J lost 8 bases, and 10 bases lay in between. The CDR3 is 13 amino acids.

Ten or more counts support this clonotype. In DNA form, the CDR3 reads TGCAGCGCACAGGGGGCTGAAGAGACCCAGTACTTC. It encodes CSAQGAEETQYF. V and J are TRBV29-1 and TRBJ2-5; the match to TRBD1 covers 9 bases. The CDR3 spans 12 residues. The V gene's germline CDR1 is SQVTM and CDR2 ANQGSEA. The trim removed 7 bases at V and 3 bases at J, leaving 3 bases unmatched.

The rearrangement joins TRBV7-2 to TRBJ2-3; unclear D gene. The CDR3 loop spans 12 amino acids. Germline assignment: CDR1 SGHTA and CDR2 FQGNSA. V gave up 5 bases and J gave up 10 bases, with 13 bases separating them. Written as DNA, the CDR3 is TGTGCCAGCAGCCTTTTAGTCGATGCGCAGTATTTT. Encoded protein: CASSLLVDAQYF.